Below are 21 T cell receptor beta chains sequenced from a single sample in a study of cytomegalovirus exposure and HLA in healthy donors. Generated by immunoSEQ multiplex PCR, the TCRdb table keeps only in-frame clones and is missing some. The table shows approximately 200,000 clones, with approximately 80% occurring only once. Sequenced input: PBMCs. The receptors come from a man between 18 and 35 years old in good health and CMV-seropositive.

This clone was seen a single time. The V and J genes are TRBV5-1 and TRBJ1-5, with 10 bases that match TRBD1. Germline V CDR1 and CDR2: SGHRS, YFSETQ. The CDR3 has 16 residues. The V gene end was trimmed by 0 bases and the J gene end by 5 bases; junction bases not matched to a gene: 5. CDR3 DNA sequence: TGCGCCAGCAGCTTGGGGACAGGGGGTTGGGATCAGCCCCAGCATTTT. Amino acid sequence: CASSLGTGGWDQPQHF.

This chain uses TRBV19 with TRBJ1-1; D is uncertain. The CDR3 is made up of 11 amino acids. The ends were cut back, 8 bases at V and 1 base at J, with 5 bases in the middle. Germline loops: CDR1 LNHDA, CDR2 SQIVND (reference sequence). The CDR3: CASYKNTEAFF. In nucleotides, the CDR3 is TGTGCCAGTTATAAGAACACTGAAGCTTTCTTT.

The V call is TRBV6-5, the J call TRBJ2-1; 7 positions agree with TRBD2. Trimming cost V 6 bases and J 15 bases; bases outside gene matches: 14. Germline assignment: CDR1 MNHEY and CDR2 SVGAGI. There are 13 residues in the CDR3. This chain's CDR3 is CASSPSGTLGVFF. The CDR3 DNA is TGTGCCAGCAGCCCTAGCGGAACCCTGGGGGTGTTCTTC.

The V call is TRBV5-4, the J call TRBJ2-1, with D possibly TRBD2 on 5 matching bases. V shed 4 bases and J shed 3 bases, with 11 bases lying between them. The CDR3 runs to 14 residues. Germline V lookup: CDR1 SGHNT, CDR2 YYREEE (reference sequence). The CDR3 loop reads CASSPNRDYNEQFF. In nucleotides, the CDR3 is TGTGCCAGCAGCCCCAACCGGGACTACAATGAGCAGTTCTTC.

Regarding this clone: Other DNA sequences of this sample code for an identical CDR3. CDR3 bases: TGTGCCAGCAGTCCTCAGGGGGCATTTGAAAAACTGTTTTTT. Protein sequence: CASSPQGAFEKLFF. The chain employs TRBV27 and TRBJ1-4; TRBD1 matches at 8 bases. Germline CDR1 and CDR2: MNHEY and SMNVEV (reference sequence). CDR3 length: 14 residues. After removal of 5 bases from V and 7 bases from J, the junction contained 6 bases not matched to a gene.

The chain carries TRBV30 and TRBJ1-3; D is undetermined. With 1 base removed from V and 3 bases from J, the gap between germline ends came to 10 bases. CDR1 GTSNPN and CDR2 SVGIG come from the germline V gene (reference sequence). The length of the CDR3 is 14 residues. CDR3 bases: TGTGCCTGGAGTGCCGGGTTCGGTGGAAACACCATATATTTT. This encodes CAWSAGFGGNTIYF.

The J gene is TRBJ1-5, the V gene TRBV2; 7 bases are a match to TRBD1. The CDR3 loop spans 15 amino acids. V trimming: 8 bases; J trimming: 7 bases; junction bases outside the gene matches: 14. The germline gives CDR1 SNHLY, CDR2 FYNNEI. CDR3 DNA: TGTGCCAGCGACCGTGACGCAGGGGGTGGCCAGCCCCAGCATTTT. Translation: CASDRDAGGGQPQHF.

The J gene is TRBJ2-7, the V gene TRBV27; 8 bases match TRBD1. Germline V gene sequence: CDR1 MNHEY, CDR2 SMNVEV (reference sequence). The trim removed 5 bases at V and 5 bases at J, leaving 5 bases unmatched. This CDR3 is built from 13 residues. CDR3 sequence (DNA): TGTGCCAGCAGTGGACAGGGTCGCGACGAGCAGTACTTC. This codes for CASSGQGRDEQYF.

This sequence joins TRBV7-3 and TRBJ2-1; a weak D match, TRBD2 (5 bases). The CDR3 spans 14 residues. Germline V CDR1 and CDR2: SGHTA, FQGTGA. V shed 8 bases and J shed 3 bases, with 14 bases lying between them. In DNA form, the CDR3 reads TGTGCCAGCGGCCGGGGAATTAACTACAATGAGCAGTTCTTC. Protein: CASGRGINYNEQFF. The full variable domain, its missing parts supplied by reference TRBV7-3 and TRBJ2-1, is GAGVSQTPSNKVTEKGKYVELRCDPISGHTALYWYRQSLGQGPEFLIYFQGTGAADDSGLPNDRFFAVRPEGSVSTLKIQRTERGDSAVYLCASGRGINYNEQFFGPGTRLTVL.

The chain is built from TRBV11-2 and TRBJ2-7, with TRBD1 matching 9 bases. CDR1 is SGHAT and CDR2 is FQNNGV in the germline V gene. CDR3 size: 16 residues. V was pared by 6 bases and J by 3 bases, with 12 bases of the junction left unmatched. CDR3 in DNA: TGTGCCAGCAGTTTGACCAGCCGGGACAGGGACTACGAGCAGTACTTC. Its translation: CASSLTSRDRDYEQYF.

The chain carries TRBV21-1 and TRBJ1-5; the DNA was not used to check the table's D call, TRBD1. TRBV21-1 is a pseudogene. This CDR3 is built from 15 residues. The DNA of the CDR3 is TGTGCCAGCAGCACCCCAGGTGGTGATGATCAGCCCCAGCATTTT. Translation: CASSTPGGDDQPQHF.

This sequence joins TRBV27 and TRBJ1-5, with 7 bases fitting TRBD1. From germline, CDR1 is MNHEY and CDR2 SMNVEV (reference sequence). The CDR3 totals 17 residues. V shed 6 bases and J 2 bases; nucleotides not matched to a gene: 13. This chain's CDR3 is CASSSGPYRGGNQPQHF. CDR3 coding DNA: TGTGCCAGCAGCTCGGGTCCCTACAGGGGTGGCAATCAGCCCCAGCATTTT.

The table lists this clone with a count of one. J is TRBJ2-1 and V is TRBV27; TRBD2 matches 9 bases. The CDR3 is 14 amino acids. Germline V gene data show CDR1 as MNHEY and CDR2 as SMNVEV (reference sequence). J lost 7 bases, V lost 6 bases, and 7 bases had no gene match. As DNA, the CDR3 is TGTGCCAGCAGGGAGACTAGCGGATATAATGAGCAGTTCTTC. It yields the protein CASRETSGYNEQFF.

The CDR3: CATSRIGSGTGNEQFF. CDR3 bases: TGTGCCACCAGCAGGATCGGGAGCGGGACGGGGAATGAGCAGTTCTTC. This sequence joins TRBV15 and TRBJ2-1, with TRBD2 matching over 7 bases. The CDR3 loop spans 16 amino acids. The ends lost 3 bases at V and 7 bases at J; junction bases unmatched: 12. In germline, CDR1 is LNHNV, CDR2 YYDKDF (reference sequence).

The chain combines TRBV15 with TRBJ2-3; D is unclear. Germline V gene data show CDR1 as LNHNV and CDR2 as YYDKDF (reference sequence). Trimming pared 2 bases from V and 0 bases from J, leaving 12 bases between. The CDR3 loop spans 16 amino acids. The CDR3 sequence is CATSRILIESTDTQYF. DNA for the CDR3: TGTGCCACCAGCAGAATCTTAATCGAGAGCACAGATACGCAGTATTTT.

This clone was counted a few times. The chain is built from TRBV30 and TRBJ1-1; 7 positions match TRBD1. With 5 bases clipped from V and 12 bases from J, the junction kept 12 bases outside the gene matches. This CDR3 comprises 12 residues. Per the germline V gene, CDR1 is GTSNPN and CDR2 is SVGIG (reference sequence). The CDR3 DNA reads as TGTGCCTGGCGGACAGGATGGGAGGAAACTTTCTTT. This translates into CAWRTGWEETFF.

The chain combines TRBV5-1 with TRBJ2-7; 7 bases are shared with TRBD2. CDR1 is SGHRS and CDR2 is YFSETQ in the germline V gene. The ends lost 5 bases at V and 3 bases at J; junction bases unmatched: 8. The CDR3 consists of 14 residues. CDR3 residues: CASRGPSGDYEQYF. The CDR3 nucleotides read TGCGCCAGCAGGGGTCCTAGCGGTGACTACGAGCAGTACTTC.

V gene TRBV30 combines with J gene TRBJ1-1; tentative D call: TRBD1 (6 bases). Trimming took off 3 bases at V and 8 bases at J, with 16 bases between the two ends. The CDR3 sequence is 13 residues long. Looked up from germline, CDR1 is GTSNPN and CDR2 is SVGIG (reference sequence). The CDR3 sequence is CAWSISGQGEAFF. For the CDR3, the DNA is TGTGCCTGGAGCATATCGGGTCAGGGGGAAGCTTTCTTT. Based on the CDR3 plus reference TRBV30 and TRBJ1-1, the full variable domain is SQTIHQWPATLVQPVGSPLSLECTVEGTSNPNLYWYRQAAGRGLQLLFYSVGIGQISSEVPQNLSASRPQDRQFILSSKKLLLSDSGFYLCAWSISGQGEAFFGQGTRLTVV.

In this sample, this clone turned up a few times. The rearrangement joins TRBV11-3 to TRBJ2-7; TRBD1 matches at 10 bases. CDR3 length equals 15 residues. The V gene's germline CDR1 is SGHNT and CDR2 YENEEA. Germline trimming cut 5 bases from V and 5 bases from J; bases unmatched to any gene: 9. This chain's CDR3 is CASSASTGGKDEQYF. In DNA form, the CDR3 reads TGTGCCAGCAGCGCTTCGACAGGGGGCAAGGACGAGCAGTACTTC.

The gene calls are TRBV9 and TRBJ1-5, with D maybe TRBD1 (6 bases). CDR1 and CDR2 from the germline V gene are SGDLS and YYNGEE. V dropped 4 bases and J dropped 3 bases, with 11 bases sitting between them. CDR3 length equals 14 residues. The CDR3 here is CASSSDRHNQPQHF. In DNA, the CDR3 is TGTGCCAGCAGCTCCGACAGGCACAATCAGCCCCAGCATTTT.

The chain carries TRBV19 and TRBJ1-1; unclear D gene. V dropped 6 bases and J dropped 6 bases, with 14 bases sitting between them. From germline, CDR1 is LNHDA and CDR2 SQIVND (reference sequence). The CDR3 runs 13 residues. CDR3 DNA sequence: TGTGCCAGTAGCGGGGTTGAGATGTCTGAAGCTTTCTTT. The encoded protein is CASSGVEMSEAFF. The whole variable domain, remainder taken from reference TRBV19 and TRBJ1-1, is DGGITQSPKYLFRKEGQNVTLSCEQNLNHDAMYWYRQDPGQGLRLIYYSQIVNDFQKGDIAEGYSVSREKKESFPLTVTSAQKNPTAFYLCASSGVEMSEAFFGQGTRLTVV.